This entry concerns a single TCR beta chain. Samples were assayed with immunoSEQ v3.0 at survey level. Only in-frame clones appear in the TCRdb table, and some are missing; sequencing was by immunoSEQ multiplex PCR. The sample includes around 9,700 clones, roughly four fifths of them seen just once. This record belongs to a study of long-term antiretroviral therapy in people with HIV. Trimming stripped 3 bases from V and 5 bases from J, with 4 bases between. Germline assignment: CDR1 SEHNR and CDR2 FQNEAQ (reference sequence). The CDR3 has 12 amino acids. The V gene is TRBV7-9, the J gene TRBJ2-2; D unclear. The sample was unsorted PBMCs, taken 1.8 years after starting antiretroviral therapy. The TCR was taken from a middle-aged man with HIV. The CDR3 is CASSLSTGELFF. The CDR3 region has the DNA TGTGCCAGCAGCTTGAGTACCGGGGAGCTGTTTTTT.